The 20 T cell receptor beta chains reported below all come from one sample, sequenced in a study of regulatory T cells in long-lasting Graves disease. TCR beta libraries were built with iRepertoire HTBI primers and Arm-PCR of CDR3 regions. TCRdb processed the multiplex PCR reads anew with MiXCR; each CDR3 protein has one entry. The sample shows roughly 360,000 distinct CDR3 sequences, about an eighth of them seen only once. The time point: newly diagnosed GD, antithyroid drugs for less than 3 months. The TCR library was made from RNA extracted from PBMCs. These data also featured in a second study, about T cells in Graves' hyperthyroidism and ophthalmopathy.

Sequenced here: peripheral blood mononuclear cells (PBMCs), sampled at new diagnosis, from a patient treated with antithyroid drugs. The receptor source for this set is a woman younger than 35 with Graves disease.

V gene TRBV27 combines with J gene TRBJ1-5; no definite D call. The germline V gene has CDR1 MNHEY and CDR2 SMNVEV (reference sequence). This CDR3 has 14 amino acids. The germline V and J ends were trimmed by 3 bases and 3 bases, with 9 bases remaining between them. DNA for the CDR3: TGTGCCAGCAGTTTTGGGCAGGTCAATCAGCCCCAGCATTTT. This codes for CASSFGQVNQPQHF.

This clonotype was observed many times. The J gene is TRBJ2-1, the V gene TRBV6-1; no clear D. This CDR3 spans 19 amino acids. Germline CDR1 and CDR2: MNHNS and SASEGT. The germline V and J ends were trimmed by 6 bases and 1 base, with 25 bases remaining between them. The CDR3 region is CASSPYGSQGDDSYNEQFF. DNA for the CDR3: TGTGCCAGCAGCCCCTATGGGTCCCAAGGTGATGATTCCTACAATGAGCAGTTCTTC.

This clonotype has a count of ten or more. V and J are TRBV29-1 and TRBJ2-3; 7 bases line up with TRBD2. Per germline, CDR1 SQVTM and CDR2 ANQGSEA. CDR3 size: 13 residues. V lost 2 bases and J lost 5; bases outside the gene matches: 4. This CDR3 is CSVESGKVDTQYF. The CDR3 coding sequence is TGCAGCGTTGAAAGCGGGAAGGTAGATACGCAGTATTTT.

This clonotype was seen repeatedly, ten times or more. The chain employs TRBV7-8 and TRBJ2-5; TRBD2 agrees at 9 bases. Germline assignment: CDR1 SGHVS and CDR2 FQNEAQ. This CDR3 spans 14 amino acids. V lost 2 bases, J lost 9 bases, and 7 bases stayed unmatched. For the CDR3, the DNA is TGTGCCAGCAGCTTATATGGCGGGGGGGCGGCCCAGTACTTC. The encoded protein is CASSLYGGGAAQYF. Looking up the rest from reference TRBV7-8 and TRBJ2-5 gives the full variable domain: GAGVSQSPRYKVAKRGQDVALRCDPISGHVSLFWYQQALGQGPEFLTYFQNEAQLDKSGLPSDRFFAERPEGSVSTLKIQRTQQEDSAVYLCASSLYGGGAAQYFGPGTRLLVL.

This clonotype was picked up many times. V is TRBV2 and J is TRBJ2-1, with D perhaps matching TRBD1 or TRBD2 (5 bases each). Germline assignment: CDR1 SNHLY and CDR2 FYNNEI. The V end was cut by 5 bases, the J end by 9 bases, with 20 bases between. There are 15 residues in the CDR3. The CDR3 is CASSPLLWGRGEQFF. For the CDR3, the DNA is TGTGCCAGCAGTCCTCTTCTCTGGGGACGTGGTGAGCAGTTCTTC.

This clonotype has ten or more counts. The chain is built from TRBV14 and TRBJ2-3, with D unresolved. Per germline, CDR1 SGHDN and CDR2 FVKESK. V was pared by 4 bases and J by 5 bases, with 7 bases between. This CDR3 is built from 12 residues. The CDR3, as DNA: TGTGCCAGCAGCCTTATGGGAGATACGCAGTATTTT. It yields the protein CASSLMGDTQYF.

This clonotype was found once. A much larger clone differs from this one at a single base, so this may be a read error. The rearrangement links TRBV12-3 or TRBV12-4 to TRBJ1-2; D might be TRBD1 (6 bases). The V end was cut by 5 bases, the J end by 8 bases, with 18 bases between. The CDR3 consists of 14 residues. Written as DNA, the CDR3 is TGTGCCAGCAGTAGAAACATCCCCGGACAGGGCTACACCTTC. Protein: CASSRNIPGQGYTF.

This clonotype was seen repeatedly, ten times or more. This chain uses TRBV6-2 or TRBV6-3 with TRBJ1-2; D remains unclear. Trimming took off 4 bases at V and 2 bases at J, with 8 bases between the two ends. The CDR3 runs 13 residues. Germline V gene sequence: CDR1 MNHEY, CDR2 SVGEGT. The chain's CDR3 is CASSSEDNYGYTF. The CDR3 DNA follows: TGTGCCAGCAGTTCGGAGGACAACTATGGCTACACCTTC.

The table lists this clonotype with many counts. CDR3 residues: CASSLRTSGKETQYF. The CDR3 coding sequence is TGTGCCAGCAGTTTGAGGACTAGCGGGAAGGAGACCCAGTACTTC. This chain joins TRBV12-3 or TRBV12-4 and TRBJ2-5, with TRBD2 matching over 12 bases. V shed 3 bases, J shed 5 bases, and the junction held 4 bases outside the gene matches. CDR3 length: 15 residues.

The chain joins TRBV9 to TRBJ2-2; D is undetermined. Germline V gene lookup returns CDR1 SGDLS and CDR2 YYNGEE. Between the trimmed V and J ends, which lost 4 bases and 3 bases, there was a span of 16 bases. This CDR3 has 16 amino acids. The CDR3 loop reads CASSPRTQTDTGELFF. As DNA, the CDR3 is TGTGCCAGCAGCCCCCGGACCCAGACGGACACCGGGGAGCTGTTTTTT.

As regards this clonotype: One end of the junction is discordant with germline, which a read error may explain. The rearrangement uses TRBV9 and TRBJ1-4, with D possibly matching TRBD1 (6 bases). Germline CDR1 is SGDLS and CDR2 is YYNGEE. CDR3 size: 14 residues. In DNA, the CDR3 is TGTGCCAGCAGCGTAGGCGGGGGGCAGGAAAAACTGCTTTTT. Translation gives CASSVGGGQEKLLF.

This clonotype was picked up many times. The genes are TRBV7-8 and TRBJ1-2; D gene ambiguous. Germline V gene lookup returns CDR1 SGHVS and CDR2 FQNEAQ. The CDR3 is made up of 14 amino acids. V lost 6 bases and J 3 bases, leaving 14 bases between the germline ends. CDR3 loop: CASRALVEDYGYTF. The CDR3 DNA reads TGTGCCAGCAGAGCTTTGGTGGAGGACTATGGCTACACCTTC.

The CDR3 nucleotides are TGTGCCAGTAGTATCCTAGCGGGAGCCGATGAGCAGTTCTTC. Protein sequence: CASSILAGADEQFF. The genes are TRBV19 and TRBJ2-1; TRBD2 matches at 10 bases. V gave up 3 bases and J gave up 8 bases; unmatched junction bases: 4. Germline CDR1 LNHDA, CDR2 SQIVND (reference sequence). This CDR3 comprises 14 residues.

In this sample, this clonotype turned up many times. The chain recombines TRBV7-2 with TRBJ2-7, with D possibly being TRBD1 (5 bases). V shed 1 base and J shed 2 bases, with 18 bases lying between them. Germline assignment: CDR1 SGHTA and CDR2 FQGNSA. The CDR3 is 17 residues long. The CDR3 sequence: CASSLESVITGTYEQYF. CDR3 in DNA: TGTGCCAGCAGCTTAGAATCGGTCATCACAGGTACCTACGAGCAGTACTTC.

This clonotype was seen repeatedly, ten times or more. Written as DNA, the CDR3 is TGTGCCAGCAGTATGGGGACCGGGACAGGGGGTCAGCCCCAGCATTTT. Residues: CASSMGTGTGGQPQHF. The V and J genes are TRBV27 and TRBJ1-5, with 11 bases identical to TRBD1. The CDR3 has 16 amino acids. V trimming: 5 bases; J trimming: 6 bases; junction bases outside the gene matches: 9. Per germline, CDR1 MNHEY and CDR2 SMNVEV (reference sequence).

This chain connects TRBV5-1 to TRBJ2-1, with 8 positions matching TRBD1. In germline, CDR1 is SGHRS, CDR2 YFSETQ. The trim removed 4 bases at V and 7 bases at J, leaving 7 bases unmatched. This CDR3 has 14 amino acids. As DNA, the CDR3 is TGCGCCAGCAGCCCCCAGGGGGCTGGGAATGAGCAGTTCTTC. Amino acids: CASSPQGAGNEQFF.

The CDR3 reads CASSYPRGGPYNEQFF. DNA of the CDR3: TGTGCCAGCAGCTATCCTCGCGGGGGACCTTACAATGAGCAGTTCTTC. The rearrangement links TRBV7-9 to TRBJ2-1, with TRBD2 matching 7 bases. This CDR3 is 16 amino acids long. Looked up from germline, CDR1 is SEHNR and CDR2 is FQNEAQ (reference sequence). V gave up 4 bases and J gave up 4 bases; unmatched junction bases: 10.

The rearrangement links TRBV7-9 to TRBJ2-1, with no clear D. Germline V CDR1 and CDR2: SEHNR, FQNEAQ (reference sequence). Trimming stripped 2 bases from V and 3 bases from J, with 11 bases between. The CDR3 contains 15 residues. The CDR3 DNA sequence: TGTGCCAGCAGCTTAAATTTACTTTACTACAATGAGCAGTTCTTC. It encodes CASSLNLLYYNEQFF.

The rearrangement joins TRBV4-3 to TRBJ2-3, with 7 nucleotides matching TRBD2. V lost 0 bases to trimming and J lost 0 bases; unmatched junction nucleotides: 6. This CDR3 spans 17 amino acids. Germline loops: CDR1 LGHNA, CDR2 YSLEER. CDR3 sequence: CASSQESPAGSTDTQYF. The CDR3 DNA follows: TGCGCCAGCAGCCAAGAGTCTCCAGCGGGGAGCACAGATACGCAGTATTTT.

With regard to this clonotype: This may be a read error: a much more frequent sequence differs by one nucleotide. Written as DNA, the CDR3 is TGTGCCAGCAGCCCAGGAGGGAGGGGAGCACAGTCCTTC. It translates to CASSPGGRGAQSF. The chain carries TRBV28 and TRBJ2-5; 7 positions agree with TRBD2. CDR3 length: 13 amino acids. Germline V gives CDR1 MDHEN, CDR2 SYDVKM.